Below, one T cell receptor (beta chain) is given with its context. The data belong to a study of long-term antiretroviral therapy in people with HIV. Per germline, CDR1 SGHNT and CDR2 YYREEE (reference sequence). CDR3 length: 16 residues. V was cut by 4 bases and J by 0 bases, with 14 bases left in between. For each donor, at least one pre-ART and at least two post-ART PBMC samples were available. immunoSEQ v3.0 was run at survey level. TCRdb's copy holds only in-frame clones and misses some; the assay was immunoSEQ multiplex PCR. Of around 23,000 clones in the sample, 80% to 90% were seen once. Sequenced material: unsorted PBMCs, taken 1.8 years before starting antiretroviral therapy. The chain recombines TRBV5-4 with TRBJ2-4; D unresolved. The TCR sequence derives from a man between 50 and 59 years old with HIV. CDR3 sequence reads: CASSATQELAKNIQYF. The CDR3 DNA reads TGTGCCAGCAGCGCAACCCAGGAACTAGCCAAAAACATTCAGTACTTC.